This T cell receptor (beta chain) comes out of a study of Graves' ophthalmopathy and Graves' hyperthyroidism. Points from the study as a whole: The model's ophthalmopathy progression predictions had around 67% sensitivity and roughly 72% specificity.

Comment on this clonotype: Its antigen remains unidentified.

RNA transcripts were the source from which TCR beta CDR3 regions were amplified. HTBI primers were employed in first-round RT-PCR, then a second-round multiplex PCR followed. MiXCR, applied by TCRdb to the multiplex PCR reads, yields one record per CDR3 protein. The repertoire holds 620,000 or so distinct CDR3 sequences, about a fifth seen once, with 7.1% in the top ten. Trimming took off 0 bases at V and 5 bases at J, with 14 bases between the two ends. The CDR3 has 15 residues. CDR1 is SGDLS, CDR2 YYNGEE, per germline. Sequencing was done on a sample of peripheral blood. V gene TRBV9 combines with J gene TRBJ2-5; possible D gene TRBD2, 7 bases. The TCR comes from a woman in her late teens or twenties with stable Graves' hyperthyroidism. Some clones in this sample may be carry-over from other donors' samples. CDR3 DNA sequence: TGTGCCAGCAGCGTAGATGAGGGGAGGGGGGAGACCCAGTACTTC. The encoded protein is CASSVDEGRGETQYF.